The sequence of this T cell receptor beta chain was determined in a study of cytomegalovirus exposure and HLA in healthy donors. About the research overall: Assignment to the Caucasian-associated ancestry cluster applied to roughly 80% of the approximately 360 genotyped donors.

This CDR3 is 16 amino acids long. Germline V gene data show CDR1 as SGHAT and CDR2 as FQNNGV. Trimming cost V 5 bases and J 0 bases; bases outside gene matches: 9. Study-wide findings and caveats: What a later analysis reportedly showed was that an Asian-associated ancestry cluster had fewer N-insertions than the approximately 700-donor mean. Highest at DRB1 and lowest at HLA-C, TCR association rates differed among HLA loci in a later analysis. The analysis excluded some indistinguishable V segments, including TRBV6-2 and TRBV6-3.

About this clone itself: The antigen remains undetermined.

The PCR contained 60 Vbeta and 13 Jbeta primers. Measured with immunoSEQ multiplex PCR; TCRdb has only the in-frame clones, and not every one. The sample has about 190,000 clones, 65% to 75% seen once. Input material: PBMCs. V is TRBV11-2 and J is TRBJ2-7; 8 nucleotides match TRBD2. The clonotype was recovered from a man aged 25 to 40 in good health and CMV-seropositive. CDR3 DNA sequence: TGTGCCAGCAGCCCCTTTAGCGGGGCAGACTCCTACGAGCAGTACTTC. Translated: CASSPFSGADSYEQYF.